The TCR beta chain described here comes from a study of OX40 agonist ivuxolimab in advanced cancers. About the research overall: Partial responses were seen in three patients, one with hepatocellular carcinoma and two with cutaneous melanoma. General study results and limits: Average numbers of expanded clones were greater in CD8+ T cells than in CD4+. With doses of 0.1-3.0 mg/kg, partial responders showed among the lowest clonal expansion.

Trimming removed 3 bases from V and 3 bases from J; junction bases left unmatched: 1. Germline-derived CDR1 and CDR2 are SGHRS and YFSETQ. This CDR3 comprises 14 residues. Drawing of blood for sampling happened at baseline, at cycle 4 day 1, and at cycle 7 day 1. Sequencing was performed with immunoSEQ multiplex PCR; in TCRdb, only in-frame clones are kept and a portion is missing. The sample holds 72,000 or so clones, about 85% seen once. As to this clone: Antigen specificity is unknown.

V gene TRBV5-1 combines with J gene TRBJ2-5, with 11 positions matching TRBD2. The source of this sequence is an adult with an advanced solid tumor such as melanoma, head and neck, liver or kidney cancer. This specimen consisted of CD4+ or CD8+ T cells sorted from blood, obtained in a trial of the OX40 agonist ivuxolimab. CDR3: CASSWGLAEETQYF. The CDR3 DNA follows: TGCGCCAGCAGCTGGGGACTAGCGGAAGAGACCCAGTACTTC.